A single sample is the source of the 26 T cell receptor beta chains below, sequenced in a study of CD8+CD57+ T cells in acquired aplastic anemia. The TCR beta profiling, which covered VDJ combination and CDR3 sequence, was carried out using genomic DNA as the template. TCRdb passed the reads through MiXCR, listing each CDR3 protein once. The sample includes about 190,000 distinct CDR3 sequences, roughly half of them seen just once. CD8+CD57+ cell expansion, shown by flow cytometry, had occurred in the patients selected for sequencing. Sequencing input: sorted CD4+, CD8+, or CD8+CD57+ T cells (not recorded which) from PBMCs. These receptors all come from a human donor with aplastic anemia.

The chain recombines TRBV20-1 with TRBJ2-7; D is perhaps TRBD1 or TRBD2 (5 bases each). This CDR3 has 15 amino acids. Germline-derived CDR1 and CDR2 are DFQATT and SNEGSKA (reference sequence). Trimming shortened V by 5 bases and J by 5 bases, and 22 bases separated the two germline ends. The CDR3: CSAFPGRAGRHEQYF. The CDR3 DNA reads as TGCAGTGCTTTCCCGGGACGGGCAGGGAGACACGAGCAGTACTTC.

This clonotype was observed many times. The chain combines TRBV28 with TRBJ2-7; 7 bases align to TRBD2. V was pared by 2 bases and J by 2 bases, with 3 bases of the junction left unmatched. The CDR3 is 14 residues long. Germline CDR1 MDHEN, CDR2 SYDVKM. The CDR3 nucleotides are TGTGCCAGCAGTTTACGGGGGGAGACCTACGAGCAGTACTTC. Amino acid sequence: CASSLRGETYEQYF. Full variable domain (rest looked up from reference TRBV28 and TRBJ2-7): DVKVTQSSRYLVKRTGEKVFLECVQDMDHENMFWYRQDPGLGLRLIYFSYDVKMKEKGDIPEGYSVSREKKERFSLILESASTNQTSMYLCASSLRGETYEQYFGPGTRLTVT.

This clonotype came up many times. The chain carries TRBV29-1 and TRBJ1-2; D gene unclear. This CDR3 is 12 amino acids long. V was pared by 5 bases and J by 6 bases, with 13 bases between. CDR1 and CDR2 (germline): SQVTM, ANQGSEA. The CDR3 reads CSVFRVRDGYTF. DNA of the CDR3: TGCAGCGTTTTTCGGGTCCGAGATGGCTACACCTTC.

This clonotype has a count of ten or more. The V and J genes are TRBV15 and TRBJ2-7; no clear D. The CDR3 is 13 residues long. V shed 0 bases and J shed 1 base, with 4 bases lying between them. The V gene's germline CDR1 is LNHNV and CDR2 YYDKDF (reference sequence). The CDR3 DNA sequence: TGTGCCACCAGCAGAGACCTATCCTACGAGCAGTACTTC. Amino acid sequence: CATSRDLSYEQYF. Supplemented by reference TRBV15 and TRBJ2-7, the full variable domain reads DAMVIQNPRYQVTQFGKPVTLSCSQTLNHNVMYWYQQKSSQAPKLLFHYYDKDFNNEADTPDNFQSRRPNTSFCFLDIRSPGLGDTAMYLCATSRDLSYEQYFGPGTRLTVT.

With respect to this clonotype: A single base separates this from a much larger clone, so it may be a read error. The J gene is TRBJ1-4, the V gene TRBV20-1; TRBD1 aligns across 7 bases. The CDR3 totals 15 residues. From germline, CDR1 is DFQATT and CDR2 SNEGSKA (reference sequence). With 1 base clipped from V and 7 bases from J, the junction kept 9 bases outside the gene matches. CDR3: CSARGQGGDSEKLFF. The CDR3 coding sequence is TGCAGTGCTAGAGGACAGGGCGGGGATAGTGAAAAACTGTTTTTT.

This clonotype was seen only a few times. This chain links TRBV6-1 with TRBJ1-2; D perhaps matches TRBD1 (6 bases). CDR3 size: 18 residues. V shed 5 bases and J shed 4 bases, with 26 bases lying between them. Germline V gene lookup returns CDR1 MNHNS and CDR2 SASEGT. The CDR3 region is CASSPRGPRGNPPYGYTF. CDR3 bases: TGTGCCAGCAGTCCCAGAGGTCCCAGGGGAAACCCTCCCTATGGCTACACCTTC.

The CDR3 bases are TGTGCCTGGGGCCGGGGGGCCCAAGAGACCCAGTACTTC. Translated, it gives CAWGRGAQETQYF. V gene TRBV30 combines with J gene TRBJ2-5; D perhaps matches TRBD2 (7 bases). Germline V lookup: CDR1 GTSNPN, CDR2 SVGIG (reference sequence). This CDR3 comprises 13 residues. V lost 5 bases to trimming and J lost 1 base, with 11 bases between them.

V usage is TRBV20-1 and J usage is TRBJ2-7; D possibly corresponds to TRBD2 (6 bases). The CDR3 runs to 17 residues. V gave up 2 bases and J gave up 4 bases, with 24 bases separating them. Germline CDR1 and CDR2: DFQATT and SNEGSKA (reference sequence). The CDR3 spells CSARRPGLPGGRYEQYF. In nucleotides, the CDR3 is TGCAGTGCTAGAAGACCGGGACTCCCAGGAGGGCGATACGAGCAGTACTTC.

This clonotype was seen a few times. The J gene is TRBJ2-7, the V gene TRBV11-1, with 9 nucleotides matching TRBD2. The ends lost 6 bases at V and 6 bases at J; junction bases unmatched: 18. This CDR3 spans 17 amino acids. Germline assignment: CDR1 SGHAT and CDR2 FQDESV (reference sequence). The CDR3 loop is CASSLSRRVAGVGEQYF. Here the CDR3 DNA reads TGTGCCAGCAGTCTCTCCCGAAGAGTAGCGGGGGTGGGCGAGCAGTACTTC.

The rearrangement uses TRBV29-1 and TRBJ1-1; D perhaps matches TRBD1 (5 bases). Between the trimmed V and J ends, which lost 6 bases and 0 bases, there was a span of 17 bases. Looked up from germline, CDR1 is SQVTM and CDR2 is ANQGSEA. The length of the CDR3 is 15 residues. The CDR3 DNA is TGCAGCGTCGCAATTCTTCGGGGGTTGAACACTGAAGCTTTCTTT. It yields the protein CSVAILRGLNTEAFF.

The rearrangement joins TRBV2 to TRBJ1-6, with TRBD1 matching over 10 bases. CDR3 size: 15 residues. Germline CDR1 and CDR2: SNHLY and FYNNEI. V lost 5 bases to trimming and J lost 7 bases; unmatched junction nucleotides: 5. CDR3 region: CASSRDRGMNSPLHF. CDR3 sequence (DNA): TGTGCCAGCAGTAGGGACAGGGGAATGAATTCACCCCTCCACTTT.

In regard to this clonotype: Since a much larger clone is just one base distant, this may be a read error. The chain has TRBV6-5 and TRBJ1-2; 8 bases align to TRBD1. Unmatched junction bases numbered 4, after V lost 0 bases and J lost 7 bases. The germline V gene has CDR1 MNHEY and CDR2 SVGAGI. This CDR3 has 14 residues. The CDR3, as DNA: TGTGCCAGCAGTTACTCGACTCAGGGGGCTGGCTACACCTTC. Translation gives CASSYSTQGAGYTF.

J is TRBJ1-4 and V is TRBV12-5; 8 bases line up with TRBD1. With V trimmed by 6 bases and J by 0 bases, 6 bases remained unmatched. Germline assignment: CDR1 LGHNT and CDR2 FRNRAP. The CDR3 is made up of 16 amino acids. CDR3 bases: TGTGCTAGTGGGCAGGGGGCTTTGGCAACTAATGAAAAACTGTTTTTT. Its protein product is CASGQGALATNEKLFF.

In its sample, this clonotype was seen many times. The chain couples TRBV19 to TRBJ1-1; TRBD1 might be the D (6 bases). Trimming took 0 bases from V and 3 from J, leaving 11 bases between them. There are 15 residues in the CDR3. The germline V gene encodes CDR1 LNHDA and CDR2 SQIVND (reference sequence). The CDR3 here is CASSIERGRYTEAFF. Here the CDR3 DNA reads TGTGCCAGTAGTATAGAACGGGGGCGGTACACTGAAGCTTTCTTT.

CDR3 region: CASSEGGSLLEQFF. CDR3 in DNA: TGCGCCAGCAGTGAGGGGGGGTCTCTTCTAGAGCAGTTCTTC. V gene TRBV10-1 combines with J gene TRBJ2-1, with D perhaps TRBD2 (6 bases). V was pared by 2 bases and J by 10 bases, with 15 bases between. The CDR3 sequence is 14 residues long. Germline-derived CDR1 and CDR2 are WNHNN and SYGVQD (reference sequence).

Many counts were recorded for this clonotype. The chain recombines TRBV9 with TRBJ1-1; D is undetermined. The CDR3 has 13 amino acids. Germline CDR1 SGDLS, CDR2 YYNGEE. Between the trimmed V and J ends, which lost 4 bases and 1 base, there was a span of 8 bases. CDR3 sequence reads: CASSPRPNTEAFF. In nucleotides, the CDR3 is TGTGCCAGCAGCCCCAGACCGAACACTGAAGCTTTCTTT.

As concerns this clonotype: Germline and junction disagree at one end, which may indicate a read error. The gene calls are TRBV6-1 and TRBJ1-1; possibly TRBD1 for D (6 bases). CDR3 size: 15 residues. The V gene's germline CDR1 is MNHNS and CDR2 SASEGT. The CDR3 bases are TGTGCCAGCAGGATCCCGGCAGGGGAAAACACTGGAGCTTTCTTT. Its translation: CASRIPAGENTGAFF.

The rearrangement links TRBV2 to TRBJ1-2, with 7 bases matching TRBD1. The J segment lost 7 bases and the V segment lost 1 base, leaving 3 bases of the junction unmatched. The germline V gene encodes CDR1 SNHLY and CDR2 FYNNEI. The CDR3 runs to 13 residues. The chain's CDR3 is CASSEGQGSGYTF. CDR3 nucleotides: TGTGCCAGCAGTGAAGGACAGGGTAGTGGCTACACCTTC.

This clonotype has ten or more counts. V is TRBV12-5 and J is TRBJ2-3, with TRBD2 as a possible D gene (6 bases). This CDR3 contains 14 residues. The germline V gene encodes CDR1 LGHNT and CDR2 FRNRAP. Trimming removed 1 base at V and 1 base at J, with 6 bases between. The CDR3 region is CASGLAGGTDTQYF. CDR3 DNA sequence: TGTGCTAGTGGTTTGGCGGGAGGCACAGATACGCAGTATTTT.

V usage is TRBV2 and J usage is TRBJ2-7; TRBD1 matches at 7 bases. With V trimmed by 4 bases and J by 7 bases, 7 bases remained unmatched. The V gene's germline CDR1 is SNHLY and CDR2 FYNNEI. This CDR3 is built from 13 residues. The CDR3, as DNA: TGTGCCAGCAGTGGAACAGGGGTGAGGGAGCAGTACTTC. It is translated as CASSGTGVREQYF.

V usage is TRBV10-3 and J usage is TRBJ2-7, with D perhaps matching TRBD1 (5 bases). The V gene's germline CDR1 is ENHRY and CDR2 SYGVKD. Trimming left V 4 bases short and J 2 bases short, with 15 bases between. CDR3 length: 15 residues. This chain's CDR3 is CAISVRPDSTYEQYF. CDR3 coding DNA: TGTGCCATCAGTGTCCGGCCAGACAGCACCTACGAGCAGTACTTC.

This clonotype was picked up many times. The chain employs TRBV10-1 and TRBJ2-1, with 10 bases lining up with TRBD2. The trim removed 3 bases at V and 5 bases at J, leaving 4 bases unmatched. Germline CDR1 and CDR2: WNHNN and SYGVQD (reference sequence). The CDR3 has 15 residues. The CDR3 nucleotides read TGCGCCAGCAGTGACAGGACTAGCGGCAACAATGAGCAGTTCTTC. Its translation is CASSDRTSGNNEQFF.

This clonotype was counted only a few times. The chain is built from TRBV27 and TRBJ1-6; possible D gene TRBD1, 5 bases. CDR1 is MNHEY, CDR2 SMNVEV, per germline (reference sequence). V dropped 1 base and J dropped 4 bases, with 14 bases sitting between them. This CDR3 spans 17 amino acids. The CDR3 DNA sequence: TGTGCCAGCAGTTTATACAGGAACAGGCGATATAATTCACCCCTCCACTTT. It yields the protein CASSLYRNRRYNSPLHF.

The chain has TRBV2 and TRBJ2-5; TRBD2 matches 9 bases. The CDR3 covers 15 residues. The V and J ends lost 3 bases and 5 bases, in that order; junction bases with no gene match: 7. CDR1 is SNHLY and CDR2 is FYNNEI in the germline V gene. The chain's CDR3 is CASSESLAGEETQYF. Written as DNA, the CDR3 is TGTGCCAGCAGTGAGTCGTTAGCGGGGGAGGAGACCCAGTACTTC.

The V gene is TRBV2, the J gene TRBJ1-2, with D perhaps TRBD1 (6 bases). This CDR3 has 14 residues. The V end was cut by 8 bases, the J end by 4 bases, with 17 bases between. The germline CDR1 and CDR2 sequences are SNHLY and FYNNEI. In DNA form, the CDR3 reads TGTGCCAGCTCAATGGGGGACACAGCCTATGGCTACACCTTC. It specifies CASSMGDTAYGYTF.

This rearrangement joins TRBV24-1 to TRBJ2-5; the D gene is possibly TRBD2 (6 bases). The V gene lost 2 bases and the J gene lost 5 bases, with 14 bases spanning the gap. Germline-derived CDR1 and CDR2 are KGHDR and SFDVKD. The CDR3 is 15 residues long. CDR3 protein: CATSDWGSGSETQYF. CDR3 nucleotide sequence: TGTGCCACCAGTGATTGGGGCAGCGGGTCGGAGACCCAGTACTTC.